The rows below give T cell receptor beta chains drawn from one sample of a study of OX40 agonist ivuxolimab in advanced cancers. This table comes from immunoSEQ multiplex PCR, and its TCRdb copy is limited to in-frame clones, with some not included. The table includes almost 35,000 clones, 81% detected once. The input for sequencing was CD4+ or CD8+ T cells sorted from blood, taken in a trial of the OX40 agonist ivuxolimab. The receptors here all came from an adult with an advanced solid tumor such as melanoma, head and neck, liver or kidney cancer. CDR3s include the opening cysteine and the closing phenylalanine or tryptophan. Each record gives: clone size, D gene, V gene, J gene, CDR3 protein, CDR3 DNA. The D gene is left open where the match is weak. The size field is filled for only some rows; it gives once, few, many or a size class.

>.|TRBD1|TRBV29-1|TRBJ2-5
CSVWDRGRETQYF
TGCAGCGTTTGGGACAGAGGCAGAGAGACCCAGTACTTC
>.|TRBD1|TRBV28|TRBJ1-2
CASSLSTGGYGYTF
TGTGCCAGCAGCCTATCAACAGGGGGCTATGGCTACACCTTC
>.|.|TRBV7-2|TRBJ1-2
CASSSNSYGYTF
TGTGCCAGCAGCTCGAACAGTTATGGCTACACCTTC
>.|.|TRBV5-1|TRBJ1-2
CASSLRQVGYGYTF
TGCGCCAGCAGCTTGCGACAGGTTGGGTATGGCTACACCTTC
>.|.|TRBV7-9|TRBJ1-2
CASSLAPIPADYTF
TGTGCCAGCAGCTTAGCGCCGATCCCCGCTGACTACACCTTC
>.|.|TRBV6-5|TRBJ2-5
CASSYTTTRDQYF
TGTGCCAGCAGTTACACAACCACCCGGGACCAGTACTTC
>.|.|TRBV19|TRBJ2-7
CASSVPGTPGSQYF
TGTGCCAGTAGTGTCCCCGGGACCCCGGGCTCCCAGTACTTC
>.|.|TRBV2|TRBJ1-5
CASSAEAGLSNQPQHF
TGTGCCAGCAGTGCTGAGGCAGGGTTAAGCAATCAGCCCCAGCATTTT
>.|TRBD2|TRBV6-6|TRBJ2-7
CASSYLAADSYEQYF
TGTGCCAGCAGTTACCTAGCGGCTGACTCCTACGAGCAGTACTTC
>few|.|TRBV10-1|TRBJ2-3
CATRGSGDTQYF
TGCGCCACCAGGGGATCAGGGGATACGCAGTATTTT
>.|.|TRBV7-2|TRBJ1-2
CASSPIGRNYGYTF
TGTGCCAGCAGCCCTATCGGACGTAACTATGGCTACACCTTC
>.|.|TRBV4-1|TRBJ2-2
CASSQDLGRAGELFF
TGCGCCAGCAGCCAAGATTTGGGTCGGGCCGGGGAGCTGTTTTTT
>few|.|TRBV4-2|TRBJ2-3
CASSQSQRADTQYF
TGTGCCAGCAGCCAATCCCAGCGTGCAGATACGCAGTATTTT
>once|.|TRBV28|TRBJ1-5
CASSTRHWGGRDQPQHF
TGTGCCAGCAGTACCCGCCACTGGGGGGGCAGGGATCAGCCCCAGCATTTT
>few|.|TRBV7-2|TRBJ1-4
CASSLGANEKLFF
TGTGCCAGCAGCTTAGGGGCTAATGAAAAACTGTTTTTT
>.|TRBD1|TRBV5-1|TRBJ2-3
CASSKGQPGDTQYF
TGCGCCAGCAGTAAGGGACAGCCTGGAGATACGCAGTATTTT
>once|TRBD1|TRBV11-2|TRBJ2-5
CASSLGTGEGETQYF
TGTGCCAGCAGCTTGGGTACAGGGGAAGGGGAGACCCAGTACTTC
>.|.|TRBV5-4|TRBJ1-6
CASSLPTDNSPLHF
TGTGCCAGCAGCTTACCGACGGATAATTCACCCCTCCACTTT
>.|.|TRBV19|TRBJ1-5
CASSYGSWGRGNQPQHF
TGTGCCAGTAGTTACGGTTCGTGGGGCAGGGGCAATCAGCCCCAGCATTTT
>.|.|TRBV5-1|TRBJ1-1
CASSLGHRDEAFF
TGCGCCAGCAGCTTGGGCCACAGGGATGAAGCTTTCTTT
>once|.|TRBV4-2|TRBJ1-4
CASSLDAGWEEKLFF
TGTGCCAGCAGCCTCGACGCGGGCTGGGAGGAAAAACTGTTTTTT
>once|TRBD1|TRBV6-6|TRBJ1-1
CASSYPTETGRAFF
TGTGCCAGCAGTTACCCAACGGAGACAGGGAGAGCTTTCTTT
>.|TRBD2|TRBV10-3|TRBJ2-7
CAISTTSGGRYEQYF
TGTGCCATCAGCACGACTAGCGGGGGAAGATACGAGCAGTACTTC
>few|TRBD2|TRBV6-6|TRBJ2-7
CASSFREGSEQYF
TGTGCCAGCAGTTTTAGGGAGGGTAGCGAGCAGTACTTC
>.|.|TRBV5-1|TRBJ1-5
CASSLTADSNQPQHF
TGCGCCAGCAGCTTGACCGCAGATAGCAATCAGCCCCAGCATTTT
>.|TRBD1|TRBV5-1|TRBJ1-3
CASSASPLDRSGNTIYF
TGCGCCAGCAGCGCATCCCCTCTGGACAGGTCTGGAAACACCATATATTTT
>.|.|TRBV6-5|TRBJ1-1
CASSTQLKTEAFF
TGTGCCAGCAGTACCCAGCTTAAGACTGAAGCTTTCTTT
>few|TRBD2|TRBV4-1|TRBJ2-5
CASSQVNLVAGVETQYF
TGCGCCAGCAGCCAAGTAAACTTGGTGGCGGGAGTGGAGACCCAGTACTTC
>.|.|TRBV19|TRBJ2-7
CASSVGRQEPREQYF
TGTGCCAGTAGCGTGGGGAGACAGGAACCCCGGGAGCAGTACTTC
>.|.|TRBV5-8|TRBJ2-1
CASSSTGRTYNEQFF
TGTGCCAGCAGCTCTACAGGGCGAACTTACAATGAGCAGTTCTTC